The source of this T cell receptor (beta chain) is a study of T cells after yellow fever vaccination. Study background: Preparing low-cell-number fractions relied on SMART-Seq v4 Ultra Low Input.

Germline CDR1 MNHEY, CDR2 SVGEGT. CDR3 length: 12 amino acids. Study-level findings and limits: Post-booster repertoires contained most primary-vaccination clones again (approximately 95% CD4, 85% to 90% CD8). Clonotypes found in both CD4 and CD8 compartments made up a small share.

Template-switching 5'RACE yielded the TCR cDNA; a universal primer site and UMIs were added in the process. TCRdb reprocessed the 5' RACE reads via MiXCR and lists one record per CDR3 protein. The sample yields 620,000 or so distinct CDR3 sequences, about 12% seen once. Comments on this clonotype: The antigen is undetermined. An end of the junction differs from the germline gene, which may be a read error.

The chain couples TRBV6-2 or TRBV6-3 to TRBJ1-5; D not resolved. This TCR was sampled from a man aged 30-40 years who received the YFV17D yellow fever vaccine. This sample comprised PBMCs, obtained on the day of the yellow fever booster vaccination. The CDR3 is CASSSYTQSQHF. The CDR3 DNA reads TGTGCCAGCAGTTCGTACACTCAGTCCCAGCATTTT.